The 29 T cell receptor beta chains reported below all come from one sample, sequenced in a study of CD8 T cells in ankylosing spondylitis. One entry per CDR3 protein, called by TCRdb with MiXCR from the 5' RACE reads. The sample contains some 200,000 distinct CDR3 sequences, 10% to 15% of which appear only once. The sequenced sample consisted of blood, either unsorted or a sorted T cell fraction (not recorded which). Every receptor here comes from a male donor with ankylosing spondylitis or in good health (not recorded which).

This chain connects TRBV5-1 to TRBJ2-1; D is uncertain. Trimming took off 4 bases at V and 12 bases at J, with 14 bases between the two ends. This CDR3 is built from 12 residues. Per the germline V gene, CDR1 is SGHRS and CDR2 is YFSETQ. The CDR3 region is CASSLDLLGQFF. CDR3 DNA: TGCGCCAGCAGCCTGGACCTCCTTGGGCAGTTCTTC.

The chain recombines TRBV21-1 with TRBJ2-1; the D segment call TRBD2 is taken from the table without a DNA check. TRBV21-1 is flagged as a pseudogene. The CDR3 runs 17 residues. CDR3 residues: CASSKCTSGSSYNEQFF. CDR3 coding DNA: TGTGCCAGCAGCAAATGTACTAGCGGGAGCTCCTACAATGAGCAGTTCTTC.

The gene calls are TRBV4-1 and TRBJ2-7; 10 nucleotides match TRBD1. Germline CDR1 MGHRA, CDR2 YSYEKL. This CDR3 spans 16 amino acids. V dropped 1 base and J dropped 2; count of bases not matched to a gene: 5. CDR3 protein: CASSQVPGQGTYEQYF. CDR3 nucleotides: TGCGCCAGCAGCCAAGTCCCGGGACAGGGGACCTACGAGCAGTACTTC.

The chain has TRBV11-2 and TRBJ2-1; 8 positions match TRBD2. Trimming at V came to 3 bases and at J to 2 bases, leaving 6 bases not matched to a gene. CDR1 and CDR2 (germline): SGHAT, FQNNGV. The CDR3 sequence is 16 residues long. CDR3 sequence: CASSFGREATYNEQFF. Here the CDR3 DNA reads TGTGCCAGCAGCTTCGGGCGGGAGGCTACCTACAATGAGCAGTTCTTC.

This clonotype has only a few counts. The chain recombines TRBV10-3 with TRBJ1-3; D is unresolved. The CDR3 length is 13 residues. With 2 bases removed from V and 4 bases from J, the gap between germline ends came to 6 bases. In germline, CDR1 is ENHRY, CDR2 SYGVKD. CDR3 in DNA: TGTGCCATCAGTGAGCATACGGGAAACACCATATATTTT. It yields the protein CAISEHTGNTIYF.

The chain recombines TRBV27 with TRBJ2-5; TRBD2 agrees at 12 bases. This CDR3 has 16 amino acids. In germline, CDR1 is MNHEY, CDR2 SMNVEV (reference sequence). The J segment lost 5 bases and the V segment lost 2 bases, leaving 6 bases of the junction unmatched. The CDR3 protein is CASSLDGLAGTETQYF. As DNA, the CDR3 is TGTGCCAGCAGTTTAGATGGACTAGCGGGAACGGAGACCCAGTACTTC.

The chain is built from TRBV7-9 and TRBJ2-7; 12 bases are a match to TRBD2. Germline loops: CDR1 SEHNR, CDR2 FQNEAQ (reference sequence). The CDR3 is 16 amino acids. The V and J ends lost 1 base and 3 bases, in that order; junction bases with no gene match: 4. The CDR3 DNA follows: TGTGCCAGCAGCTTAGGCCCGACTAGCGGGAGCTACGAGCAGTACTTC. Protein sequence: CASSLGPTSGSYEQYF.

The chain couples TRBV20-1 to TRBJ2-1; 10 bases agree with TRBD2. Unmatched junction bases numbered 17, after V lost 6 bases and J lost 9 bases. The CDR3 consists of 16 residues. CDR1 is DFQATT and CDR2 is SNEGSKA in the germline V gene (reference sequence). The CDR3 DNA follows: TGCAGTGCCCTCAGACTAGCGGGTGGGGTACAAGGTGAGCAGTTCTTC. Protein sequence: CSALRLAGGVQGEQFF.

This clonotype was counted at least ten times. The V gene is TRBV9, the J gene TRBJ2-1; D gene uncertain. This CDR3 spans 13 amino acids. Trimming removed 3 bases from V and 0 bases from J, with 4 bases in between. The germline V gene encodes CDR1 SGDLS and CDR2 YYNGEE. The CDR3 is CASSGYSYNEQFF. The CDR3 nucleotides read TGTGCCAGCAGCGGGTACTCCTACAATGAGCAGTTCTTC. The full variable domain, with the rest looked up from reference TRBV9 and TRBJ2-1, is DSGVTQTPKHLITATGQRVTLRCSPRSGDLSVYWYQQSLDQGLQFLIQYYNGEERAKGNILERFSAQQFPDLHSELNLSSLELGDSALYFCASSGYSYNEQFFGPGTRLTVL.

The chain has TRBV3-1 and TRBJ2-1, with 8 bases identical to TRBD2. The CDR3 has 16 amino acids. The germline V gene has CDR1 LGHDT and CDR2 YNNKEL (reference sequence). V lost 4 bases, J lost 10 bases, and 15 bases stayed unmatched. The CDR3 is CASSPRRGLVRLEQFF. As DNA, the CDR3 is TGTGCCAGCAGCCCCCGCAGGGGACTAGTTCGACTCGAGCAGTTCTTC.

This clonotype was observed at least ten times. This sequence joins TRBV5-1 and TRBJ2-2; D unclear. Trimming left V 7 bases short and J 0 bases short, with 7 bases between. Germline V gives CDR1 SGHRS, CDR2 YFSETQ. This CDR3 is built from 13 residues. The CDR3 region is CASGSTNTGELFF. CDR3 DNA: TGCGCCAGCGGGTCAACGAACACCGGGGAGCTGTTTTTT.

This clonotype has more than one count but fewer than ten. The chain recombines TRBV20-1 with TRBJ2-7; 9 nucleotides line up with TRBD2. This CDR3 contains 13 residues. Trimming cost V 5 bases and J 2 bases; bases outside gene matches: 4. CDR1 is DFQATT and CDR2 is SNEGSKA in the germline V gene (reference sequence). The CDR3 DNA is TGCAGTGCTTCCGGGACTAGCCCCTACGAGCAGTACTTC. It codes for CSASGTSPYEQYF.

The chain recombines TRBV27 with TRBJ1-5; TRBD1 matches 9 bases. In germline, CDR1 is MNHEY, CDR2 SMNVEV (reference sequence). There are 17 residues in the CDR3. V gave up 6 bases and J gave up 0 bases; unmatched junction bases: 9. The CDR3 is CASRDTGGTYSNQPQHF. CDR3 nucleotide sequence: TGTGCCAGCAGAGACACAGGGGGCACCTATAGCAATCAGCCCCAGCATTTT.

The chain links TRBV7-9 to TRBJ1-1, with D perhaps TRBD1 (6 bases). This CDR3 is 16 amino acids long. Trimming removed 5 bases at V and 0 bases at J, with 16 bases between. Germline values: CDR1 SEHNR, CDR2 FQNEAQ (reference sequence). CDR3 nucleotide sequence: TGTGCCAGCAGCCCAACGGGGGCACAGATGAACACTGAAGCTTTCTTT. Amino acid sequence: CASSPTGAQMNTEAFF. The variable domain in full, with the rest retrieved from reference TRBV7-9 and TRBJ1-1, is DTGVSQNPRHKITKRGQNVTFRCDPISEHNRLYWYRQTLGQGPEFLTYFQNEAQLEKSRLLSDRFSAERPKGSFSTLEIQRTEQGDSAMYLCASSPTGAQMNTEAFFGQGTRLTVV.

This clonotype turned up a few times. The V gene is TRBV3-1, the J gene TRBJ1-1, with D tentatively TRBD1 (6 bases). Germline V gives CDR1 LGHDT, CDR2 YNNKEL (reference sequence). Trimming removed 1 base at V and 2 bases at J, with 11 bases between. This CDR3 is built from 15 residues. CDR3 sequence: CASSQVSGGNTEAFF. Written as DNA, the CDR3 is TGTGCCAGCAGCCAAGTATCTGGGGGCAACACTGAAGCTTTCTTT.

The chain has TRBV2 and TRBJ2-7, with 12 bases lining up with TRBD2. This CDR3 is built from 16 residues. V lost 4 bases to trimming and J lost 4 bases; unmatched junction nucleotides: 8. CDR1 is SNHLY and CDR2 is FYNNEI in the germline V gene. The CDR3 loop reads CASSVTSGSESYEQYF. CDR3 bases: TGTGCCAGCAGTGTGACTAGCGGGAGCGAATCTTACGAGCAGTACTTC.

This chain uses TRBV7-9 with TRBJ2-5; tentatively, D is TRBD1 (5 bases). The CDR3 sequence is 13 residues long. Germline V gene data show CDR1 as SEHNR and CDR2 as FQNEAQ (reference sequence). V dropped 4 bases and J dropped 2 bases, with 8 bases sitting between them. The CDR3 DNA reads TGTGCCAGCAGCTCGACAGTGCAAGAGACCCAGTACTTC. Translation: CASSSTVQETQYF.

The chain carries TRBV30 and TRBJ1-1, with D tentatively TRBD1 (5 bases). The germline V gene has CDR1 GTSNPN and CDR2 SVGIG (reference sequence). Trimming removed 0 bases at V and 4 bases at J, with 12 bases between. The CDR3 is 14 residues long. CDR3 DNA: TGTGCCTGGAGTGTATCGGGGGTCGGCACTGAAGCTTTCTTT. It translates to CAWSVSGVGTEAFF.

This clonotype appeared a few times. This CDR3 is CASSEWGTGANVLTF. The DNA of the CDR3 is TGTGCCAGCAGTGAATGGGGTACCGGGGCCAACGTCCTGACTTTC. The J gene is TRBJ2-6, the V gene TRBV25-1, with D uncertain. The germline V gene has CDR1 MGHDK and CDR2 SYGVNS. The CDR3 is 15 amino acids. V was clipped by 1 base and J by 4 bases, with 8 bases between them.

This chain links TRBV14 with TRBJ2-7; 10 bases align to TRBD2. With V trimmed by 0 bases and J by 3 bases, 20 bases remained unmatched. Germline loops: CDR1 SGHDN, CDR2 FVKESK. This CDR3 comprises 21 residues. CDR3 in amino acids: CASSQDITRGRVLAGDYEQYF. CDR3 sequence (DNA): TGTGCCAGCAGCCAAGATATTACGAGGGGTAGAGTCCTAGCGGGGGACTACGAGCAGTACTTC.

This clonotype has a handful of counts. V gene TRBV10-2 combines with J gene TRBJ2-3, with TRBD1 as a possible D gene (6 bases). Germline lookup yields CDR1 WSHSY and CDR2 SAAADI. V was cut by 6 bases and J by 3 bases, with 16 bases left in between. The CDR3 totals 15 residues. This CDR3 is CASSVSGAGTDTQYF. In DNA, the CDR3 is TGCGCCAGCAGCGTCTCAGGGGCCGGAACAGATACGCAGTATTTT.

The genes are TRBV5-5 and TRBJ2-7; the D gene is possibly TRBD1 (5 bases). The V end was cut by 6 bases, the J end by 2 bases, with 12 bases between. In germline, CDR1 is SGHKS, CDR2 YYEKEE (reference sequence). The CDR3 extends over 13 amino acids. CDR3 DNA: TGTGCCAGCACCAGGACGGACACCTACGAGCAGTACTTC. Translating it yields CASTRTDTYEQYF.

This chain links TRBV7-9 with TRBJ2-2; the match to TRBD1 covers 7 bases. With V trimmed by 5 bases and J by 1 base, 7 bases remained unmatched. The CDR3 is made up of 16 amino acids. Germline V gene sequence: CDR1 SEHNR, CDR2 FQNEAQ (reference sequence). The CDR3 DNA is TGTGCCAGCAGCCCACAGGGGTCATGGAACACCGGGGAGCTGTTTTTT. It yields the protein CASSPQGSWNTGELFF. Full variable domain (remainder filled in from reference TRBV7-9 and TRBJ2-2): DTGVSQNPRHKITKRGQNVTFRCDPISEHNRLYWYRQTLGQGPEFLTYFQNEAQLEKSRLLSDRFSAERPKGSFSTLEIQRTEQGDSAMYLCASSPQGSWNTGELFFGEGSRLTVL.

The gene calls are TRBV11-2 and TRBJ2-5; 8 nucleotides agree with TRBD2. CDR3 size: 18 residues. Germline V gives CDR1 SGHAT, CDR2 FQNNGV. Trimming at V came to 6 bases and at J to 0 bases, leaving 15 bases not matched to a gene. The CDR3 region has the DNA TGTGCCAGCAGTGCGGGGGGCGGGAGCGATGAGGACCAAGAGACCCAGTACTTC. Amino acids: CASSAGGGSDEDQETQYF.

This rearrangement joins TRBV3-1 to TRBJ2-1, with TRBD2 matching 11 bases. The germline CDR1 and CDR2 sequences are LGHDT and YNNKEL (reference sequence). With V trimmed by 4 bases and J by 9 bases, 8 bases remained unmatched. The length of the CDR3 is 15 residues. The DNA of the CDR3 is TGTGCCAGCAGCCCCTTGGCGCTAGCGGGGGGTGAGCAGTTCTTC. The encoded protein is CASSPLALAGGEQFF.

V usage is TRBV20-1 and J usage is TRBJ2-1; TRBD2 aligns across 14 bases. Germline V lookup: CDR1 DFQATT, CDR2 SNEGSKA (reference sequence). The CDR3 spans 17 residues. Trimming removed 1 base from V and 9 bases from J; junction bases left unmatched: 11. CDR3 DNA sequence: TGCAGTGCTAGAGGGTGGCCGGGACTAGCGGGAGAGGGTGAGCAGTTCTTC. Its translation: CSARGWPGLAGEGEQFF.

This clonotype came up a few times. The chain links TRBV5-1 to TRBJ1-1, with a tentative D call TRBD1 (6 bases). The CDR3 extends over 17 amino acids. Germline V CDR1 and CDR2: SGHRS, YFSETQ. Trimming pared 3 bases from V and 6 bases from J, leaving 24 bases between. The CDR3 reads CASSSHGTSRNGPEAFF. The CDR3 DNA sequence: TGCGCCAGCAGCTCCCACGGGACAAGCCGAAATGGGCCTGAAGCTTTCTTT. The whole variable domain, filled in from reference TRBV5-1 and TRBJ1-1, reads KAGVTQTPRYLIKTRGQQVTLSCSPISGHRSVSWYQQTPGQGLQFLFEYFSETQRNKGNFPGRFSGRQFSNSRSEMNVSTLELGDSALYLCASSSHGTSRNGPEAFFGQGTRLTVV.

This clonotype has ten or more counts. The J gene is TRBJ1-2, the V gene TRBV30; D uncertain. V was clipped by 4 bases and J by 4 bases, with 10 bases between them. CDR1 is GTSNPN, CDR2 SVGIG, per germline (reference sequence). This CDR3 has 12 residues. CDR3 sequence reads: CAWKPSLYGYTF. In DNA form, the CDR3 reads TGTGCCTGGAAACCGAGCCTCTATGGCTACACCTTC.

The table lists this clonotype with many counts. This rearrangement joins TRBV12-3 or TRBV12-4 to TRBJ2-7; 8 bases map to TRBD2. This CDR3 spans 14 amino acids. Trimming took 6 bases from V and 1 from J; bases not matched to a gene: 5. CDR3 coding DNA: TGTGCCAGCAGAACTGCGGGAGGTTCCTACGAGCAGTACTTC. Amino acid sequence: CASRTAGGSYEQYF.